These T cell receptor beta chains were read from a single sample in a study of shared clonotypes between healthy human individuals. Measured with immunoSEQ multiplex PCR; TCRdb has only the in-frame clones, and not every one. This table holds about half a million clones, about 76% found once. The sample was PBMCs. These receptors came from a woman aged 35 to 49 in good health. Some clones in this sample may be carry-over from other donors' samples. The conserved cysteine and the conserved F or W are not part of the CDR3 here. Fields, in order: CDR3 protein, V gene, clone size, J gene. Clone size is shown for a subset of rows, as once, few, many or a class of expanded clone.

cdr3_aa: ASSDSDGSGTDTQY
v_call: TRBV6-4
clone_size: -
j_call: TRBJ2-3

cdr3_aa: ASSPTSGSTDTQY
v_call: TRBV5-1
clone_size: -
j_call: TRBJ2-3

cdr3_aa: ASSSTRPERGYTDTQY
v_call: TRBV25-1
clone_size: -
j_call: TRBJ2-3

cdr3_aa: ASSPSRLAGVSGELF
v_call: TRBV7-8
clone_size: -
j_call: TRBJ2-2

cdr3_aa: ATSRGDEQF
v_call: TRBV15
clone_size: -
j_call: TRBJ2-1

cdr3_aa: AWSVWGGNRNEQF
v_call: TRBV30
clone_size: -
j_call: TRBJ2-1

cdr3_aa: ASSGRDRESPLH
v_call: TRBV5-6
clone_size: few
j_call: TRBJ1-6

cdr3_aa: SVDGTSDEQY
v_call: TRBV29-1
clone_size: -
j_call: TRBJ2-7

cdr3_aa: AWSVGLNTEAF
v_call: TRBV30
clone_size: -
j_call: TRBJ1-1

cdr3_aa: ASSPRWRRAVIHEQF
v_call: TRBV21-1
clone_size: -
j_call: TRBJ2-1

cdr3_aa: ASSQTAGGYYEQY
v_call: TRBV7-9
clone_size: few
j_call: TRBJ2-7

cdr3_aa: ASSLSRVTEAF
v_call: TRBV11-1
clone_size: -
j_call: TRBJ1-1

cdr3_aa: ASSEAVKLTEAF
v_call: TRBV2
clone_size: medium-sized
j_call: TRBJ1-1

cdr3_aa: AWSRRAKNIQY
v_call: TRBV30
clone_size: -
j_call: TRBJ2-4

cdr3_aa: SGFFGGQQLQY
v_call: TRBV29-1
clone_size: -
j_call: TRBJ2-3

cdr3_aa: ASSVGGFEKLF
v_call: TRBV2
clone_size: -
j_call: TRBJ1-4

cdr3_aa: ASSSPGHRQETQY
v_call: TRBV7-9
clone_size: -
j_call: TRBJ2-5

cdr3_aa: ASSFGDEQF
v_call: TRBV11-3
clone_size: -
j_call: TRBJ2-1

cdr3_aa: ASRSLAGGDYEQY
v_call: TRBV28
clone_size: -
j_call: TRBJ2-7

cdr3_aa: ASSPSGYNYGYT
v_call: TRBV18
clone_size: -
j_call: TRBJ1-2

cdr3_aa: ASSSRSYEQY
v_call: TRBV28
clone_size: -
j_call: TRBJ2-7

cdr3_aa: ASSSGRILINEQF
v_call: TRBV5-8
clone_size: many
j_call: TRBJ2-1

cdr3_aa: ASSLRLAGSLEQY
v_call: TRBV10-2
clone_size: -
j_call: TRBJ2-7

cdr3_aa: ASSSPGGSAGYT
v_call: TRBV28
clone_size: -
j_call: TRBJ1-2

cdr3_aa: SVRQELKGNTGELF
v_call: TRBV29-1
clone_size: -
j_call: TRBJ2-2

cdr3_aa: ASSVSGTQY
v_call: TRBV5-4
clone_size: -
j_call: TRBJ2-5

cdr3_aa: ASARRDKADTQY
v_call: TRBV28
clone_size: -
j_call: TRBJ2-3

cdr3_aa: ASSPQGDKDYGYT
v_call: TRBV2
clone_size: -
j_call: TRBJ1-2

cdr3_aa: ASSQDLAGEAETQY
v_call: TRBV4-2
clone_size: few
j_call: TRBJ2-5

cdr3_aa: ASRDGTSGIAF
v_call: TRBV28
clone_size: -
j_call: TRBJ2-1

cdr3_aa: ASIGTSGRYEQF
v_call: TRBV28
clone_size: -
j_call: TRBJ2-1

cdr3_aa: ASSPWTGEGTQY
v_call: TRBV9
clone_size: -
j_call: TRBJ2-3

cdr3_aa: ASSLRVNTEAF
v_call: TRBV13
clone_size: -
j_call: TRBJ1-1

cdr3_aa: ASSSTTEPAGGYT
v_call: TRBV7-3
clone_size: -
j_call: TRBJ1-2

cdr3_aa: ASSFASGRAYEQY
v_call: TRBV28
clone_size: -
j_call: TRBJ2-7

cdr3_aa: SVEETPLYEQY
v_call: TRBV29-1
clone_size: -
j_call: TRBJ2-7

cdr3_aa: ASSDSGSRGGTQY
v_call: TRBV5-1
clone_size: few
j_call: TRBJ2-3

cdr3_aa: ASSLTAQGYGYT
v_call: TRBV7-3
clone_size: few
j_call: TRBJ1-2

cdr3_aa: ASSKDRYQETQY
v_call: TRBV11-2
clone_size: -
j_call: TRBJ2-5

cdr3_aa: ASSFTWNQPQH
v_call: TRBV28
clone_size: -
j_call: TRBJ1-5

cdr3_aa: ASSPGQTLTYEQY
v_call: TRBV18
clone_size: -
j_call: TRBJ2-7

cdr3_aa: ASSLNANGVQY
v_call: TRBV11-2
clone_size: -
j_call: TRBJ2-4

cdr3_aa: ASSQEGSSTDTQY
v_call: TRBV4-2
clone_size: -
j_call: TRBJ2-3

cdr3_aa: ASSLGTYEQY
v_call: TRBV11-1
clone_size: once
j_call: TRBJ2-7

cdr3_aa: ASSQLGRGLDTDTQY
v_call: TRBV4-2
clone_size: -
j_call: TRBJ2-3

cdr3_aa: SVVGETQY
v_call: TRBV29-1
clone_size: few
j_call: TRBJ2-5

cdr3_aa: ASSRDRPQTNTEAF
v_call: TRBV18
clone_size: -
j_call: TRBJ1-1

cdr3_aa: ASSEQGELVNPYGYT
v_call: TRBV28
clone_size: -
j_call: TRBJ1-2

cdr3_aa: ASSSQGGQGSQPQH
v_call: TRBV7-8
clone_size: -
j_call: TRBJ1-5

cdr3_aa: ASSPPGRVNEQF
v_call: TRBV7-3
clone_size: -
j_call: TRBJ2-1

cdr3_aa: ASSQDRQGGDEQY
v_call: TRBV9
clone_size: once
j_call: TRBJ2-7

cdr3_aa: ASSYPGSTDTQY
v_call: TRBV6-6
clone_size: -
j_call: TRBJ2-3

cdr3_aa: ASSLHGTSGMAEQF
v_call: TRBV11-2
clone_size: -
j_call: TRBJ2-1

cdr3_aa: ASSHSQPRGNTEAF
v_call: TRBV4-1
clone_size: -
j_call: TRBJ1-1

cdr3_aa: ASSFRLEETQY
v_call: TRBV7-2
clone_size: -
j_call: TRBJ2-5

cdr3_aa: SYPEAGVKETQY
v_call: TRBV29-1
clone_size: -
j_call: TRBJ2-5

cdr3_aa: ATGDTYYGYT
v_call: TRBV19
clone_size: -
j_call: TRBJ1-2

cdr3_aa: AAGGDQPQH
v_call: TRBV10-3
clone_size: -
j_call: TRBJ1-5

cdr3_aa: ASSHTRQGGNTIY
v_call: TRBV9
clone_size: once
j_call: TRBJ1-3

cdr3_aa: ASAQAENEQF
v_call: TRBV12-5
clone_size: -
j_call: TRBJ2-1